This T cell receptor beta chain is drawn from a study of T cells in Graves' hyperthyroidism and ophthalmopathy. The CDR3 regions of TCR beta were amplified from RNA transcripts. HTBI primers were employed in a first-round RT-PCR of the TCR CDR3. TCRdb used MiXCR to reprocess the multiplex PCR reads, holding one entry per CDR3 protein. The table has approximately 700,000 distinct CDR3 sequences, less than 20% seen once. On this clonotype itself: Antigen unknown.

Each patient was aged 18 to 65 and had newly diagnosed hyperthyroidism of under 2 months' duration. Diagnoses were made from clinical symptoms, serum measures (thyroxine and TRAb), thyroid ultrasound and orbital computed tomography. This CDR3 region has 19 residues. Losses at the gene ends were 4 bases for V and 2 bases for J; bases not matched to a gene: 17. Looked up from germline, CDR1 is MNHEY and CDR2 is SVGEGT. Points from the study as a whole: Through a model of 13 V-J features, ophthalmopathy was separated from stable hyperthyroidism. Blood also carried most thyroid clonotypes expanded above 0.001.

Sequenced material: blood. The rearrangement uses TRBV6-2 or TRBV6-3 and TRBJ2-1, with 7 bases aligning to TRBD2. The TCR was taken from a man between 18 and 35 years old with Graves' hyperthyroidism. The CDR3 is CASSSALGLVIGTYNEQFF. In DNA, the CDR3 is TGTGCCAGCAGTTCAGCATTAGGACTAGTTATTGGCACCTACAATGAGCAGTTCTTC.